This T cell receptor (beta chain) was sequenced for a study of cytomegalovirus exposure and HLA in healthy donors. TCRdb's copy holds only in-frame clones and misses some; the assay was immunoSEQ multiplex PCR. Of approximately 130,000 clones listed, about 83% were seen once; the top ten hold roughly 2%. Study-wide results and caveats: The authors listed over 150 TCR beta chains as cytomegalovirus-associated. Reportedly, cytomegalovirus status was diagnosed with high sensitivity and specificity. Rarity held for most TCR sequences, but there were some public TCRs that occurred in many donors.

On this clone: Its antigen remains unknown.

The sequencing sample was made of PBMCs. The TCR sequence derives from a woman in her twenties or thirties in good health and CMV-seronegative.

The chain's CDR3 is CASSLGSSSQDTQYF. For the CDR3, the DNA is TGTGCCAGCAGCCTAGGGTCGAGCTCGCAAGATACGCAGTATTTT. The rearrangement joins TRBV7-9 to TRBJ2-3; no firm D call. CDR1 is SEHNR and CDR2 is FQNEAQ in the germline V gene (reference sequence). The CDR3 is made up of 15 amino acids. The ends were cut back, 5 bases at V and 5 bases at J, with 17 bases in the middle.